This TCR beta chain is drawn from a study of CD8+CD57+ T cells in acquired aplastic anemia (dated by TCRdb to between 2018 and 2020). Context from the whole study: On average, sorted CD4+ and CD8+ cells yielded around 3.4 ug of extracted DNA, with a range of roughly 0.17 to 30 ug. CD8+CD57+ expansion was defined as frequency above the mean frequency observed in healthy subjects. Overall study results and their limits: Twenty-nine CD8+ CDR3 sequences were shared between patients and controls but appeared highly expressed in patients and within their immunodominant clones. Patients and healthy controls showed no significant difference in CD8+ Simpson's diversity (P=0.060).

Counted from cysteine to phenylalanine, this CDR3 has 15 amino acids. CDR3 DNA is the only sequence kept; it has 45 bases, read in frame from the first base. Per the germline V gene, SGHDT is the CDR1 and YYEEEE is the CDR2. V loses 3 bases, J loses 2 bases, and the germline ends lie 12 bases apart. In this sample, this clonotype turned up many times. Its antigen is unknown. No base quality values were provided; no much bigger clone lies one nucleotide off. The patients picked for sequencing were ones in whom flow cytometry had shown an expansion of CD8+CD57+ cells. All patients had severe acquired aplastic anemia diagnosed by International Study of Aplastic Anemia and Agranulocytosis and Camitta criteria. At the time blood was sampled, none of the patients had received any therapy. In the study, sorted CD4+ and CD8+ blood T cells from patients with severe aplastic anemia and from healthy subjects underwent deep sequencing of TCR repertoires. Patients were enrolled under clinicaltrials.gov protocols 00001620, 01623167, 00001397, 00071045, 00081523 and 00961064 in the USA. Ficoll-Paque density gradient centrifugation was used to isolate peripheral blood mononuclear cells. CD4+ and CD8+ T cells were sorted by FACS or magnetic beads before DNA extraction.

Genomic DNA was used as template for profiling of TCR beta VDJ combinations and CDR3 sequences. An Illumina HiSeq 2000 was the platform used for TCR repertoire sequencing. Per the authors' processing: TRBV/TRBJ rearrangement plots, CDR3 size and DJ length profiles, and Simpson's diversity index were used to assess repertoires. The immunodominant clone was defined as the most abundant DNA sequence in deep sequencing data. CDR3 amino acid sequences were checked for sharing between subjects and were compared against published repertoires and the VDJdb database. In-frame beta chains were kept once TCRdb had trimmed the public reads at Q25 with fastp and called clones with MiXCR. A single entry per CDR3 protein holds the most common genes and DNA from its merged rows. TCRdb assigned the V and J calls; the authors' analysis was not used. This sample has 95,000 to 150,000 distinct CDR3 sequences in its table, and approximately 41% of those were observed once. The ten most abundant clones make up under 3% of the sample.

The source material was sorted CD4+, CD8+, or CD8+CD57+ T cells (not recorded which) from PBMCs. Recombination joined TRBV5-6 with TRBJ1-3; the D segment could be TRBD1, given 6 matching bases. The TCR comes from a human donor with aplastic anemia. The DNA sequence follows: TGTGCCAGCAGCTCCCCGGCAGGGGCTGGAAACACCATATATTTT. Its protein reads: CASSSPAGAGNTIYF.